The entry that follows covers one TCR beta chain sequence. The sample originates from a study of blood T cell repertoires in COVID-19. Looking at the study overall: Samples taken during acute and convalescent COVID-19 were collected in the United States, Italy and Spain. PBMCs, B-cell-depleted T cells, or T cells provided the cDNA or gDNA that made up the material.

All enrollees were roughly 18 to 89 years old and from fewer than 30 US areas. V gave up 6 bases and J gave up 4 bases; unmatched junction bases: 2. The CDR3 is 13 amino acids. Germline V CDR1 and CDR2: SQVTM, ANQGSEA. The assay was immunoSEQ multiplex PCR, and TCRdb's table has in-frame clones only and misses some. This table has about 260,000 clones, around 84% appearing once. The clonotype was recovered from a man younger than 40 with acute COVID-19. The chain carries TRBV29-1 and TRBJ2-6, with 8 bases that match TRBD1. The sequenced sample consisted of PBMCs or T cells enriched from blood (not recorded which). CDR3 DNA: TGCAGCGTGGACAGGGACGGGGCCAACGTCCTGACTTTC. Its translation: CSVDRDGANVLTF. The variable domain in full, completed from reference TRBV29-1 and TRBJ2-6, reads SAVISQKPSRDICQRGTSLTIQCQVDSQVTMMFWYRQQPGQSLTLIATANQGSEATYESGFVIDKFPISRPNLTFSTLTVSNMSPEDSSIYLCSVDRDGANVLTFGAGSRLTVL.